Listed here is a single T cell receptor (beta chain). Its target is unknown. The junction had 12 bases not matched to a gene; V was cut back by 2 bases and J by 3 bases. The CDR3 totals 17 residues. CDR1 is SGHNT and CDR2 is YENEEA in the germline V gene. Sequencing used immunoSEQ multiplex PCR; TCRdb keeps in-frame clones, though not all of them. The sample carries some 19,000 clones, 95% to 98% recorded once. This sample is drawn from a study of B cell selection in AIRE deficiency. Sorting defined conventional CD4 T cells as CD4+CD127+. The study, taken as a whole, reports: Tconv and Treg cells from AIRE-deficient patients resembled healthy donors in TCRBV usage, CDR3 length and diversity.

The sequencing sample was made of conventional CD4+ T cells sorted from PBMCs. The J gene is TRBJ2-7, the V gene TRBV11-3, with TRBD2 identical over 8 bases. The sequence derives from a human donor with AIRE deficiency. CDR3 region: CASSLKSGAGVFYEQYF. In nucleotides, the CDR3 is TGTGCCAGCAGCTTAAAGTCGGGAGCGGGAGTATTCTACGAGCAGTACTTC.